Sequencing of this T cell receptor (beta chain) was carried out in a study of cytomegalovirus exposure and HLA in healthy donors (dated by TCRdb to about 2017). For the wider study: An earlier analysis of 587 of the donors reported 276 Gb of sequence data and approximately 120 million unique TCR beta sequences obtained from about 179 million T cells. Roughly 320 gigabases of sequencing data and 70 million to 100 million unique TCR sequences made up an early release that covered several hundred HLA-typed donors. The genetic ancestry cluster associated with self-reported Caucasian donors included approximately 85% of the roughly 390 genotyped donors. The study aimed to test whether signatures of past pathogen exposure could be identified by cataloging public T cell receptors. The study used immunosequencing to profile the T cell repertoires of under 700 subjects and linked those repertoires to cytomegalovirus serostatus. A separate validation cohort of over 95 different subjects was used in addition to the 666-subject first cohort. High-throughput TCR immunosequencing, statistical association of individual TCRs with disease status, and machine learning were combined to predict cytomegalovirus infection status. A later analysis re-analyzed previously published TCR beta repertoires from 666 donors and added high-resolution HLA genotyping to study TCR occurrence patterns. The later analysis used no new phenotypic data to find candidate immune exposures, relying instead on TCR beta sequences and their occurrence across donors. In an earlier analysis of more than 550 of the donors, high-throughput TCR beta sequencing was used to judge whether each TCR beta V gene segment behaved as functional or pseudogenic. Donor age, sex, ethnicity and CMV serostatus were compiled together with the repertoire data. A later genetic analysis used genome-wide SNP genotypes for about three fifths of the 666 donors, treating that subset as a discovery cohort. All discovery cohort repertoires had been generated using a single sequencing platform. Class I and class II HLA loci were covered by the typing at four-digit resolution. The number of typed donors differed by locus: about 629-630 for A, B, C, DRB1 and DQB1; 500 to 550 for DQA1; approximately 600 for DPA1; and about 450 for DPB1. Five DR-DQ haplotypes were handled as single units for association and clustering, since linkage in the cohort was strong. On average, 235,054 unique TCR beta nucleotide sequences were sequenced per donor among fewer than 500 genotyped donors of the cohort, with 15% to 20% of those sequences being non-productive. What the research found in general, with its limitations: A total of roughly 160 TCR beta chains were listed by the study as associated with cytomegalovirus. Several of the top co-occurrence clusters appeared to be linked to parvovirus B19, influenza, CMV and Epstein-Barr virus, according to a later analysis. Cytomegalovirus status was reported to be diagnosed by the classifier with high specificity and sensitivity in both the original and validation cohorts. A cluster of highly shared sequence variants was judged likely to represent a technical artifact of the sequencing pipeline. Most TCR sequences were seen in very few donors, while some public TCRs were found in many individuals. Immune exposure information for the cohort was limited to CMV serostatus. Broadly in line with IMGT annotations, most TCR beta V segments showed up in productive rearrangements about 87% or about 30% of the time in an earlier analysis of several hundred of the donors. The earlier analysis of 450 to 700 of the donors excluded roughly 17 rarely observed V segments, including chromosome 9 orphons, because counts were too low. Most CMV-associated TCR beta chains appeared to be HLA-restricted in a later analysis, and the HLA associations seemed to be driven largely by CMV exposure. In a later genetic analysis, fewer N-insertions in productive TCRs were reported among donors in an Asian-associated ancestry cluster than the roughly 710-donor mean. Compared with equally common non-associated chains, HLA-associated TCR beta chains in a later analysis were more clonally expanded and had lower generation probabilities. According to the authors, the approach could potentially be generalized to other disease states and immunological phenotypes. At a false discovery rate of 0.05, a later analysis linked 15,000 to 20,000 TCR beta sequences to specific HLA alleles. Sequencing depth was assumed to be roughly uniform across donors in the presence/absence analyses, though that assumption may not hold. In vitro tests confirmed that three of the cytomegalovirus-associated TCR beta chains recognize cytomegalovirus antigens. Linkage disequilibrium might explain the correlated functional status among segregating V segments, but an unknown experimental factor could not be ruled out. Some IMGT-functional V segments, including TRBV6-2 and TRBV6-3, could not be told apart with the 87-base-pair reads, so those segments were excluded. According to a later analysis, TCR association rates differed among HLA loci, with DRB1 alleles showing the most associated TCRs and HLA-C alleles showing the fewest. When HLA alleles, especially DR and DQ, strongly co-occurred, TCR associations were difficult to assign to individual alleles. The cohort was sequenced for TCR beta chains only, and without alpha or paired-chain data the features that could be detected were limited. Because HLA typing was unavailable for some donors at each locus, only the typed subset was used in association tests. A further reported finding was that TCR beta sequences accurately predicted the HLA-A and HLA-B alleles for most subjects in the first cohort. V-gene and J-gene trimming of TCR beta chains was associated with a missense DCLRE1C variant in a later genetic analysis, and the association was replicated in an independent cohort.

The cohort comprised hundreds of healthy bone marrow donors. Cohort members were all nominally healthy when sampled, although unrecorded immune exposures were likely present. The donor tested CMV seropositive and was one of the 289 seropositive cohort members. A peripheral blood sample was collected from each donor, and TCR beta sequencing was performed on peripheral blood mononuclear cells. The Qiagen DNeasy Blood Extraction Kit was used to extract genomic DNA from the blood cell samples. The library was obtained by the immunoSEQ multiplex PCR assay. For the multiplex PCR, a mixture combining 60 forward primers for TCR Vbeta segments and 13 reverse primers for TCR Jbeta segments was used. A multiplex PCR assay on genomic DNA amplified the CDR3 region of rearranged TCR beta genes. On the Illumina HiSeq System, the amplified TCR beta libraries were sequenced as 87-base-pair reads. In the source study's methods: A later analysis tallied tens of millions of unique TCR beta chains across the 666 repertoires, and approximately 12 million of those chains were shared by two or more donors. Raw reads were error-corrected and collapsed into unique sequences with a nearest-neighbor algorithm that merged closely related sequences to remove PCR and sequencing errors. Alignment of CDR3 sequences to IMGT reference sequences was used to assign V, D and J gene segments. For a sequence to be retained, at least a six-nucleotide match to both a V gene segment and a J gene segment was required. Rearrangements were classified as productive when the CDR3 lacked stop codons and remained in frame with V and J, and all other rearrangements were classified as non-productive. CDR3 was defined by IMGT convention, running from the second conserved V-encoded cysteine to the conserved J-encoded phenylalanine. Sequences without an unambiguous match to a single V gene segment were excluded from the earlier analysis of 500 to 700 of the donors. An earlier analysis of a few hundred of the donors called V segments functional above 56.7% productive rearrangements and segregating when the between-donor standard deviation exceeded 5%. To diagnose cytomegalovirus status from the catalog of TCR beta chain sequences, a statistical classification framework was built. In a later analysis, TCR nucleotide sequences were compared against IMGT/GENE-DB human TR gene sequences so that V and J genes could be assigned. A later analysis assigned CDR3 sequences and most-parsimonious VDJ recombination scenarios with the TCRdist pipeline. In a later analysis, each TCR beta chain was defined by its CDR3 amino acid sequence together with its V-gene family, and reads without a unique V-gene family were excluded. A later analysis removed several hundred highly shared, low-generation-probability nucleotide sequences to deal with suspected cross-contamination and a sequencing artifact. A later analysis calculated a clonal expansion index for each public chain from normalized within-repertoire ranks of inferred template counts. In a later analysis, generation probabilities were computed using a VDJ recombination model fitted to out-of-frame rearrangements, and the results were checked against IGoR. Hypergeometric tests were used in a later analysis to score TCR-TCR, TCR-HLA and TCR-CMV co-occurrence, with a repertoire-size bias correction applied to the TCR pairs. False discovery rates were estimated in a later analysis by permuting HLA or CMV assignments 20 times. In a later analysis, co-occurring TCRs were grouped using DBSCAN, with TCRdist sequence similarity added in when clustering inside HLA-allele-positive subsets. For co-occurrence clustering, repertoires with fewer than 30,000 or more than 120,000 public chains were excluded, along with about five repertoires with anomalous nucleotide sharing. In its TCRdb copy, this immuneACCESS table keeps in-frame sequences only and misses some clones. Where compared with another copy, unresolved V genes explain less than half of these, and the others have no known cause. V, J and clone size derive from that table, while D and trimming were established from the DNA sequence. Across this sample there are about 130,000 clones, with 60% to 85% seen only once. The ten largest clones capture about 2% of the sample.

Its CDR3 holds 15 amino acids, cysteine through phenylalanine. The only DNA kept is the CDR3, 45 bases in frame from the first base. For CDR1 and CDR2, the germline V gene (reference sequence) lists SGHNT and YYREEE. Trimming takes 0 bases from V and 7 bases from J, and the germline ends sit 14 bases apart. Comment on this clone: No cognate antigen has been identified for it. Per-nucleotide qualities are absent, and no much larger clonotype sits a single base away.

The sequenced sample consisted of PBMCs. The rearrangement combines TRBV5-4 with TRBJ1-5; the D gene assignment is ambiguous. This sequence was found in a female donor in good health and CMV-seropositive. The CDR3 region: CASSLAPGLDQPQHF. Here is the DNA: TGTGCCAGCAGCTTGGCCCCGGGGTTGGACCAGCCCCAGCATTTT.